The present entry profiles one T cell receptor beta chain with its context. Its target is unknown. The sequencing depth, 1 in 200,000 to 1 in 1 million T cells, was the target. Clones were read by immunoSEQ multiplex PCR, and TCRdb kept only the in-frame ones, dropping some. The sample carries 150,000 or so clones, roughly three quarters recorded once. This sample stems from a study of cytotoxic CD8 clonotypes in ibrutinib-treated CLL. Regarding the study as a whole: In sustained-remission versus progressing patients, sampling times differed. An increase in clonality occurred at ibrutinib response, followed by a return toward baseline at progression. Treatment saw public clonotypes, which were uncommon, either contract or stay stable.

The CDR3 is 16 amino acids. The V gene lost 5 bases and the J gene lost 4 bases, with 21 bases spanning the gap. Germline V gene sequence: CDR1 SEHNR, CDR2 FQNEAQ (reference sequence). This TCR was recovered from a human donor with chronic lymphocytic leukemia. V is TRBV7-9 and J is TRBJ2-7, with TRBD1 as a possible D gene (6 bases). Sample: PBMCs, taken after 12 months of ibrutinib treatment. The chain's CDR3 is CASSQAGASYPYEQYF. CDR3 DNA sequence: TGTGCCAGCAGCCAGGCAGGGGCCTCCTACCCTTACGAGCAGTACTTC.